Listed below are T cell receptor beta chains from one sample, sequenced in a study of Ad26.COV2.S vaccination and SARS-CoV-2 variants. TCRdb's table, derived via immunoSEQ multiplex PCR, lists solely in-frame clones and lacks some. This table has some 370,000 clones, approximately 83% appearing once. The sample here was peripheral blood, taken in a trial of Ad26.COV2.S vaccine versus placebo. These TCRs come from a person aged 18-65 years who received the Ad26.COV2.S COVID-19 vaccine or a placebo. The CDR3 runs from the conserved cysteine through the conserved F or W. The D gene is left open where the match is weak. The size of a clone is reported for some rows only, either as once, few or many, or as a class for expanded clones.

v_gene,abundance,d_gene,j_gene,CDR3nt,CDR3aa
TRBV7-9,-,TRBD1,TRBJ2-7,TGTGCCAGCAGCCCTTGGACAGGGTCCTACGAGCAGTACTTC,CASSPWTGSYEQYF
TRBV18,-,-,TRBJ2-3,TGTGCCAGCTCACCGGGGATTGCGGATACGCAGTATTTT,CASSPGIADTQYF
TRBV5-4,-,TRBD1,TRBJ2-3,TGTGCCAGCAGCCACCGTAGGACAGGGGTAGATACGCAGTATTTT,CASSHRRTGVDTQYF
TRBV5-5,-,-,TRBJ1-5,TGTGCCAGCAGCTTGGCCGGAGACAGGTGGCAGCCCCAGCATTTT,CASSLAGDRWQPQHF
TRBV11-1,-,-,TRBJ2-7,TGTGCCAGCAGCTTCGGGGGTCCGAGCAGCGAGCAGTACTTC,CASSFGGPSSEQYF
TRBV10-3,-,TRBD1,TRBJ1-6,TGTGCCATCACTGAGCGACAGGGGAAGTTCTCACCCCTCCACTTT,CAITERQGKFSPLHF
TRBV7-9,-,-,TRBJ2-7,TGTGCCAGCAGCCCTACCCAAGGGCGTTCCTACGAGCAGTACTTC,CASSPTQGRSYEQYF
TRBV5-4,-,TRBD1,TRBJ1-1,TGTGCCAGCAGGGGGCAGGGGGTGGAAACTGAAGCTTTCTTT,CASRGQGVETEAFF
TRBV3-1/TRBV3-2,-,-,TRBJ1-3,TGTGCCAGCAGCGCCCGACATAGCGCCTCTGGAAACACCATATATTTT,CASSARHSASGNTIYF
TRBV6-2/TRBV6-3,-,-,TRBJ2-7,TGTGCCAGCAGTTACCTCGGTCAGACCTACGAGCAGTACTTC,CASSYLGQTYEQYF
TRBV12-3/TRBV12-4,-,-,TRBJ2-7,TGTGCCAGCAGTATTACAGCGTACGAGCAGTACTTC,CASSITAYEQYF
TRBV27,-,-,TRBJ1-2,TGTGCCAGAAGCCTCCGTTATGGCTACACCTTC,CARSLRYGYTF
TRBV19,-,TRBD1,TRBJ1-2,TGTGCCAGTAGTATAAATCGAGACAGGGCAATCCATGGCTACACCTTC,CASSINRDRAIHGYTF
TRBV9,once,-,TRBJ2-7,TGTGCCAGCAGCCCAAGGGTGGGGAGGTCCGAGCAGTACTTC,CASSPRVGRSEQYF
TRBV19,once,TRBD2,TRBJ2-3,TGTGCCAGTAGTCTTGGGGCGGGACTAGCAACAGATACGCAGTATTTT,CASSLGAGLATDTQYF
TRBV11-2,-,-,TRBJ2-7,TGTGCCAGCAGCTTAGTTGGGGGAACCTACGAGCAGTACTTC,CASSLVGGTYEQYF
TRBV2,-,-,TRBJ1-1,TGTGCCAGCAGTGAGGGGGGGCTTGGCGCTTTCTTT,CASSEGGLGAFF
TRBV23-1,-,-,TRBJ1-2,TGCGCCAGCAGTCAAACCCCACAGGCACCCGGTAACTATGGCTACACCTTC,CASSQTPQAPGNYGYTF
TRBV5-4,-,TRBD1,TRBJ1-1,TGTGCCAGCAGCCCCGGACAGGGGTTAGGCTGGTATGAAGCTTTCTTT,CASSPGQGLGWYEAFF
TRBV7-9,-,-,TRBJ2-2,TGTGCCAGCAGTAGACAGAGGTCGAACACCGGGGAGCTGTTTTTT,CASSRQRSNTGELFF